The 29 T cell receptor beta chains reported below all come from one sample, sequenced in a study of OX40 agonist ivuxolimab in advanced cancers. Repertoires were generated with immunoSEQ multiplex PCR, while TCRdb's copy carries only in-frame clones and drops some. The sample has roughly 70,000 clones, about 85% seen once. The sequencing here drew on CD4+ or CD8+ T cells sorted from blood, taken in a trial of the OX40 agonist ivuxolimab. The receptors shown here come from an adult with an advanced solid tumor such as melanoma, head and neck, liver or kidney cancer.

The chain employs TRBV6-1 and TRBJ2-5; 7 nucleotides line up with TRBD1. J was trimmed by 5 bases and V by 2 bases; bases with no gene match: 11. This CDR3 has 16 residues. The germline gives CDR1 MNHNS, CDR2 SASEGT. The CDR3 nucleotides are TGTGCCAGCAGTGAAATTCGAGCGACAGGGTCGGAGACCCAGTACTTC. Its protein is CASSEIRATGSETQYF.

The chain carries TRBV19 and TRBJ2-2; possible D gene TRBD1, 6 bases. Germline CDR1 reads LNHDA; CDR2 reads SQIVND (reference sequence). V was cut by 7 bases and J by 7 bases, with 13 bases left in between. This CDR3 has 13 residues. This CDR3 reads CASTQGSIGELFF. The CDR3, as DNA: TGTGCCAGTACTCAGGGGTCGATCGGGGAGCTGTTTTTT.

The J gene is TRBJ1-1, the V gene TRBV5-4; D is uncertain. The CDR3 consists of 13 residues. Germline CDR1 reads SGHNT; CDR2 reads YYREEE (reference sequence). Trimming left V 10 bases short and J 4 bases short, with 17 bases between. Written as DNA, the CDR3 is TGTGCCCACGGGCTCCTAGGAGGCACTGAAGCTTTCTTT. Its protein product is CAHGLLGGTEAFF. Full variable domain (outside the CDR3, taken from reference TRBV5-4 and TRBJ1-1): ETGVTQSPTHLIKTRGQQVTLRCSSQSGHNTVSWYQQALGQGPQFIFQYYREEENGRGNFPPRFSGLQFPNYSSELNVNALELDDSALYLCAHGLLGGTEAFFGQGTRLTVV.

In the case of this clone: One end of the junction is discordant with germline, which a read error may explain. The rearrangement links TRBV7-3 to TRBJ2-1, with D unclear. Germline CDR1 reads SGHTA; CDR2 reads FQGTGA. This CDR3 is 15 amino acids long. As DNA, the CDR3 is TGTGCCAGCAGTTTAATGATCGGAACTAACAATGAGCAGTTCTTC. Protein: CASSLMIGTNNEQFF.

The DNA of the CDR3 is TGTGCCAGCTCACCTCGTAAGGGGGACGGGTCGGCTTTCTTT. It specifies CASSPRKGDGSAFF. The chain combines TRBV18 with TRBJ1-1; D might be TRBD1 (6 bases). V gave up 3 bases and J gave up 11 bases, with 19 bases separating them. The CDR3 length is 14 residues. In germline, CDR1 is KGHSH, CDR2 LQKENI.

V usage is TRBV11-2 and J usage is TRBJ2-5; perhaps TRBD2 as D (5 bases). CDR3 length: 16 amino acids. Germline CDR1 SGHAT, CDR2 FQNNGV. Deletions cut 3 bases from V and 3 bases from J, with 17 bases between. CDR3 protein: CASSLASGRPEETQYF. Here the CDR3 DNA reads TGTGCCAGCAGCTTGGCGTCGGGGAGACCTGAAGAGACCCAGTACTTC.

The chain employs TRBV7-9 and TRBJ2-1; a weak D match, TRBD2 (7 bases). Germline CDR1 reads SEHNR; CDR2 reads FQNEAQ (reference sequence). V lost 1 base and J lost 7, with 11 bases in between. The CDR3 is 14 amino acids. The CDR3 DNA reads TGTGCCAGCAGCTTAGAGGGGGACTATAATGAGCAGTTCTTC. Translating it yields CASSLEGDYNEQFF.

This clone was counted only a few times. The V call is TRBV30, the J call TRBJ2-1; maybe TRBD2 (5 bases). Germline CDR1 reads GTSNPN; CDR2 reads SVGIG (reference sequence). Trimming removed 6 bases at V and 2 bases at J, with 11 bases between. The CDR3 runs to 13 residues. CDR3 sequence: CACTTGAYNEQFF. The CDR3 DNA is TGTGCCTGTACGACCGGGGCCTACAATGAGCAGTTCTTC.

This chain uses TRBV28 with TRBJ2-2; D is unclear. Looked up from germline, CDR1 is MDHEN and CDR2 is SYDVKM. The CDR3 sequence is 16 residues long. Trimming shortened V by 4 bases and J by 0 bases, and 12 bases separated the two germline ends. The CDR3 protein is CASSSPAGANTGELFF. For the CDR3, the DNA is TGTGCCAGCAGTTCTCCGGCAGGAGCGAACACCGGGGAGCTGTTTTTT.

The rearrangement uses TRBV5-1 and TRBJ2-2, with D uncertain. The V gene lost 7 bases and the J gene lost 7 bases, with 11 bases spanning the gap. Germline-derived CDR1 and CDR2 are SGHRS and YFSETQ. The CDR3 is 12 amino acids. The CDR3 nucleotides are TGCGCCAGCCGAATATCGGGCGGGGAGCTGTTTTTT. Translating gives CASRISGGELFF.

CDR3: CASTPTAMDGEQFF. In DNA form, the CDR3 reads TGTGCCAGCACCCCGACGGCGATGGATGGTGAGCAGTTCTTC. The chain recombines TRBV11-3 with TRBJ2-1; D is uncertain. The germline V gene encodes CDR1 SGHNT and CDR2 YENEEA. The V end was cut by 7 bases, the J end by 9 bases, with 19 bases between. The CDR3 loop spans 14 amino acids.

The chain has TRBV2 and TRBJ2-1, with D possibly TRBD2 on 5 matching bases. V was cut by 6 bases and J by 2 bases, with 14 bases left in between. Germline CDR1 is SNHLY and CDR2 is FYNNEI. The CDR3 is 15 residues long. The CDR3 nucleotides read TGTGCCAGCAGAGAGGGCCGACGGCCCTACAATGAGCAGTTCTTC. This gives the protein CASREGRRPYNEQFF.

CDR3 coding DNA: TGTGCCACCAGCAGCACTAGCGGGGGGTCCTACGAGCAGTACTTC. It yields the protein CATSSTSGGSYEQYF. V and J are TRBV15 and TRBJ2-7, with TRBD2 matching over 12 bases. Germline V gives CDR1 LNHNV, CDR2 YYDKDF (reference sequence). V shed 3 bases, J shed 1 base, and the junction held 1 base outside the gene matches. This CDR3 has 15 residues.

The J gene is TRBJ1-2, the V gene TRBV7-2, with 8 bases lining up with TRBD1. Germline V gene sequence: CDR1 SGHTA, CDR2 FQGNSA. This CDR3 contains 15 residues. J was trimmed by 4 bases and V by 0 bases; bases with no gene match: 4. The CDR3 region is CASSLASDRVYGYTF. In DNA form, the CDR3 reads TGTGCCAGCAGCTTAGCATCGGACAGGGTCTATGGCTACACCTTC.

This chain joins TRBV6-1 and TRBJ2-1; D may be TRBD2 (6 bases). CDR1 is MNHNS and CDR2 is SASEGT in the germline V gene. V was cut by 3 bases and J by 5 bases, with 29 bases left in between. The CDR3 contains 20 residues. CDR3 DNA: TGTGCCAGCAGTGACCTACTCGGGGCAGCCCGACTAGTTAGGGACAATGAGCAGTTCTTC. It specifies CASSDLLGAARLVRDNEQFF.

The chain couples TRBV30 to TRBJ1-2, with 11 bases fitting TRBD1. This CDR3 region has 14 residues. Germline-derived CDR1 and CDR2 are GTSNPN and SVGIG (reference sequence). V shed 3 bases and J 4 bases; nucleotides not matched to a gene: 4. CDR3 DNA: TGTGCCTGGAGGGACAGGGGGCTAAGCTATGGCTACACCTTC. The encoded protein is CAWRDRGLSYGYTF.

The chain carries TRBV28 and TRBJ1-4, with 10 bases that match TRBD1. The germline CDR1 and CDR2 sequences are MDHEN and SYDVKM. The length of the CDR3 is 18 residues. The J segment lost 2 bases and the V segment lost 7 bases, leaving 13 bases of the junction unmatched. The CDR3 nucleotides are TGTGCCAGCAAGAGATCCGGGACAGGGGTTATGACTAATGAAAAACTGTTTTTT. Protein sequence: CASKRSGTGVMTNEKLFF. Full variable domain (missing parts from reference TRBV28 and TRBJ1-4): DVKVTQSSRYLVKRTGEKVFLECVQDMDHENMFWYRQDPGLGLRLIYFSYDVKMKEKGDIPEGYSVSREKKERFSLILESASTNQTSMYLCASKRSGTGVMTNEKLFFGSGTQLSVL.

This clone was observed a single time. The gene calls are TRBV28 and TRBJ1-2, with D unresolved. V lost 7 bases and J lost 4, with 13 bases in between. CDR1 and CDR2 from the germline V gene are MDHEN and SYDVKM. CDR3 length: 13 residues. Written as DNA, the CDR3 is TGTGCCAGCACAATGGAAGGGAGCTATGGCTACACCTTC. This translates into CASTMEGSYGYTF.

J is TRBJ2-7 and V is TRBV6-5; D is undetermined. CDR1 is MNHEY, CDR2 SVGAGI, per germline. V was shortened by 6 bases and J by 2 bases, with 11 bases between the two germline ends. CDR3 size: 13 residues. CDR3 in amino acids: CASSGGIPYEQYF. The CDR3, as DNA: TGTGCCAGCAGCGGTGGGATACCCTACGAGCAGTACTTC.

This rearrangement joins TRBV5-1 to TRBJ1-2; 9 nucleotides agree with TRBD1. Losses at the gene ends were 0 bases for V and 7 bases for J; bases not matched to a gene: 4. Germline lookup yields CDR1 SGHRS and CDR2 YFSETQ. The length of the CDR3 is 14 residues. CDR3 bases: TGCGCCAGCAGCTTGGAGGGGACAGGGTTTGGCTACACCTTC. This translates into CASSLEGTGFGYTF.

The chain employs TRBV11-2 and TRBJ1-3; 8 bases are shared with TRBD1. The V segment lost 1 base and the J segment 5 bases; nucleotides outside the gene matches: 7. CDR1 and CDR2 from the germline V gene are SGHAT and FQNNGV. The CDR3 is 16 residues long. The CDR3 DNA follows: TGTGCCAGCAGCTTAGTGCCGACAGGGGAAAGAAACACCATATATTTT. This translates into CASSLVPTGERNTIYF.

In its sample, this clone was seen once. This chain joins TRBV19 and TRBJ1-5; D is perhaps TRBD1 (6 bases). Trimming removed 6 bases at V and 2 bases at J, with 11 bases between. The CDR3 runs to 14 residues. Germline CDR1 is LNHDA and CDR2 is SQIVND (reference sequence). CDR3 sequence: CASRQGLGNQPQHF. The CDR3 coding sequence is TGTGCCAGTAGGCAGGGGTTGGGCAATCAGCCCCAGCATTTT.

The rearrangement joins TRBV6-6 to TRBJ2-5; TRBD1 matches at 7 bases. Germline V lookup: CDR1 MNHNY, CDR2 SVGAGI (reference sequence). With 5 bases clipped from V and 4 bases from J, the junction kept 7 bases outside the gene matches. The CDR3 loop spans 14 amino acids. The CDR3 spells CASSLVQGRETQYF. DNA of the CDR3: TGTGCCAGCAGTCTCGTACAGGGGCGAGAGACCCAGTACTTC.

This chain joins TRBV19 and TRBJ2-7, with 12 bases lining up with TRBD1. Looked up from germline, CDR1 is LNHDA and CDR2 is SQIVND (reference sequence). The J segment lost 4 bases and the V segment lost 5 bases, leaving 9 bases of the junction unmatched. The CDR3 is 16 amino acids. CDR3 sequence: CASSQTPGQGAYEQYF. The CDR3 nucleotides read TGTGCCAGTAGTCAAACCCCGGGACAGGGGGCTTACGAGCAGTACTTC.

The chain's CDR3 is CASLRQSYEQYF. Here the CDR3 DNA reads TGTGCCAGCTTAAGGCAGTCCTACGAGCAGTACTTC. The chain links TRBV2 to TRBJ2-7; D remains ambiguous. V lost 8 bases to trimming and J lost 1 base, with 9 bases between them. The length of the CDR3 is 12 residues. From germline, CDR1 is SNHLY and CDR2 FYNNEI.

The chain carries TRBV5-6 and TRBJ1-2; D is ambiguous. Germline CDR1 SGHDT, CDR2 YYEEEE. Between the trimmed V and J ends, which lost 4 bases and 5 bases, there was a span of 12 bases. CDR3 size: 13 residues. The CDR3 region is CASSVRTGYGYTF. CDR3 coding DNA: TGTGCCAGCAGCGTGAGGACGGGGTATGGCTACACCTTC. Combining the CDR3 with reference TRBV5-6 and TRBJ1-2 gives the whole variable domain DAGVTQSPTHLIKTRGQQVTLRCSPKSGHDTVSWYQQALGQGPQFIFQYYEEEERQRGNFPDRFSGHQFPNYSSELNVNALLLGDSALYLCASSVRTGYGYTFGSGTRLTVV.

The chain employs TRBV5-1 and TRBJ2-3; 7 nucleotides line up with TRBD1. Losses at the gene ends were 4 bases for V and 0 bases for J; bases not matched to a gene: 5. The length of the CDR3 is 15 residues. Germline CDR1 SGHRS, CDR2 YFSETQ. CDR3 DNA sequence: TGCGCCAGCAGCGGGGACAGAGCTAGCACAGATACGCAGTATTTT. Its translation is CASSGDRASTDTQYF. Filled out from reference TRBV5-1 and TRBJ2-3, the complete variable domain reads KAGVTQTPRYLIKTRGQQVTLSCSPISGHRSVSWYQQTPGQGLQFLFEYFSETQRNKGNFPGRFSGRQFSNSRSEMNVSTLELGDSALYLCASSGDRASTDTQYFGPGTRLTVL.

This chain links TRBV4-1 with TRBJ1-1; D unclear. In germline, CDR1 is MGHRA, CDR2 YSYEKL. The CDR3 consists of 14 residues. Trimming cost V 2 bases and J 4 bases, with 11 bases left between them. The CDR3 here is CASSQPGGSTEAFF. The CDR3 nucleotides read TGCGCCAGCAGCCAACCGGGAGGGAGCACTGAAGCTTTCTTT.

Only one count was recorded for this clone. The CDR3 DNA is TGCGCCAGCAGCCAAGCGGACAGCCGGAACACTGAAGCTTTCTTT. Translating it yields CASSQADSRNTEAFF. The chain recombines TRBV4-1 with TRBJ1-1, with D possibly being TRBD1 (6 bases). CDR1 and CDR2 from the germline V gene are MGHRA and YSYEKL. Between the trimmed V and J ends, which lost 1 base and 1 base, there was a span of 10 bases. The CDR3 is 15 amino acids.